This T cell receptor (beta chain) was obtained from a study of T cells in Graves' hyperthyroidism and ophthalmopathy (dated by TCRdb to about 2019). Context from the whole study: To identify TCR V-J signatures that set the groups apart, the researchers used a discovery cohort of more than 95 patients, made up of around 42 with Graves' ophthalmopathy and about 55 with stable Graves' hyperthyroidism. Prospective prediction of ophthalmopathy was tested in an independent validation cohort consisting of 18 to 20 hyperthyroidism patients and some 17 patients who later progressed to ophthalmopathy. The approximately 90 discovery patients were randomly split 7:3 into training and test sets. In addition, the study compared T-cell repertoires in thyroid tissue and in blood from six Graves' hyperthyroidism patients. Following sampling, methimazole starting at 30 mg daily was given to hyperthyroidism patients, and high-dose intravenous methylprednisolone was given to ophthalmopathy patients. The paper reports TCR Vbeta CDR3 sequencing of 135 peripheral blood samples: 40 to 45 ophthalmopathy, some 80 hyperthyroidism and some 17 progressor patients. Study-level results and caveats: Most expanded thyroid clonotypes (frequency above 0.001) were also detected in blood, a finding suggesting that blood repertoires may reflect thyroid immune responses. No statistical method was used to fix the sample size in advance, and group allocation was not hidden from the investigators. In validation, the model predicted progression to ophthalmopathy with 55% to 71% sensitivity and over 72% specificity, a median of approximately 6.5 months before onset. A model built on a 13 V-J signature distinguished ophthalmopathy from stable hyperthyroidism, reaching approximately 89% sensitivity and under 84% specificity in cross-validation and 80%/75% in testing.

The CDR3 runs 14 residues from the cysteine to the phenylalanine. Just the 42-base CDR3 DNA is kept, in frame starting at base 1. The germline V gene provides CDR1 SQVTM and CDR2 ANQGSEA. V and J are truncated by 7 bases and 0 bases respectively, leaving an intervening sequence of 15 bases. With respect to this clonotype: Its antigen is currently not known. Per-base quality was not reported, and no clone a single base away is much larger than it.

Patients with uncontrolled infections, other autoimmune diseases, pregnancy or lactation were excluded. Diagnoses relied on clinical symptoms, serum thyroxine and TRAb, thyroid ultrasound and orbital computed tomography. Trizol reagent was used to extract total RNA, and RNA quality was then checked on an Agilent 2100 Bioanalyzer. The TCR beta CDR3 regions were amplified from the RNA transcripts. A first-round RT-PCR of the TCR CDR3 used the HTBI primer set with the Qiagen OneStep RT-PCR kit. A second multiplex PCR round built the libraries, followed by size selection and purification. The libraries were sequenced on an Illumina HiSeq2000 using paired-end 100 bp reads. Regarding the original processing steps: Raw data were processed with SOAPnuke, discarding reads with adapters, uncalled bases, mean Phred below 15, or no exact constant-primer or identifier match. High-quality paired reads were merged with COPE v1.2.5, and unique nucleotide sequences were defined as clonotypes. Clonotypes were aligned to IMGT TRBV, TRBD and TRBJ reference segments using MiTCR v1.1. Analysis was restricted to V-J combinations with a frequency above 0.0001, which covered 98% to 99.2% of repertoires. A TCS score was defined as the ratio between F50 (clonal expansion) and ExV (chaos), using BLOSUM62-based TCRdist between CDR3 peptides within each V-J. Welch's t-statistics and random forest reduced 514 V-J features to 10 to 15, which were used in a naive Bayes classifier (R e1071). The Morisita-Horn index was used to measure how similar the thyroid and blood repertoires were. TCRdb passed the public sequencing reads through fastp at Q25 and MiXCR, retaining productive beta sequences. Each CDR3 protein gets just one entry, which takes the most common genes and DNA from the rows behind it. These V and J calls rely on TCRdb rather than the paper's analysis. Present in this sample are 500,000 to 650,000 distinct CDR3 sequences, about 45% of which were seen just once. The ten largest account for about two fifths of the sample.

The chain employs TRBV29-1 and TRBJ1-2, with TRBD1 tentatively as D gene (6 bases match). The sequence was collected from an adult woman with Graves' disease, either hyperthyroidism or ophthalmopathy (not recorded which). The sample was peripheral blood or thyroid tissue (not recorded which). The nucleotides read TGCAGCGCGGGGGGGACAATTTCTAACTATGGCTACACCTTC. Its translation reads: CSAGGTISNYGYTF.